A single T cell receptor (beta chain) is shown here with its context. Its matching antigen is unknown. This sample was included in a study of cytomegalovirus exposure and HLA in healthy donors. The PCR employed 60 Vbeta primers together with 13 Jbeta primers. Produced via immunoSEQ multiplex PCR; TCRdb's table is partial and in-frame only. The sample holds 55,000 to 65,000 clones, 70% to 90% seen once. General study results and limits: With DRB1 most and HLA-C fewest, TCR association rates differed between HLA loci in a later analysis. Approximately 18,000 TCR beta sequences were associated with HLA alleles at 0.05 false discovery rate in a later analysis. Earlier analysis found most TCR beta V segments productive about 87% or about 30% of the time. In vitro checks showed that three CMV-associated chains really do target CMV antigens.

The clonotype was recovered from a man aged 25 to 40 in good health and CMV-seropositive. The sequenced sample consisted of PBMCs.

The CDR3 loop is CASSLRGIGNTGELFF. The CDR3 nucleotides read TGTGCCAGCAGCCTCCGAGGGATAGGTAACACCGGGGAGCTGTTTTTT. V gene TRBV11-3 combines with J gene TRBJ2-2; D is perhaps TRBD2 (5 bases). The CDR3 extends over 16 amino acids. The germline CDR1 and CDR2 sequences are SGHNT and YENEEA. Trimming left V 5 bases short and J 2 bases short, with 15 bases between.